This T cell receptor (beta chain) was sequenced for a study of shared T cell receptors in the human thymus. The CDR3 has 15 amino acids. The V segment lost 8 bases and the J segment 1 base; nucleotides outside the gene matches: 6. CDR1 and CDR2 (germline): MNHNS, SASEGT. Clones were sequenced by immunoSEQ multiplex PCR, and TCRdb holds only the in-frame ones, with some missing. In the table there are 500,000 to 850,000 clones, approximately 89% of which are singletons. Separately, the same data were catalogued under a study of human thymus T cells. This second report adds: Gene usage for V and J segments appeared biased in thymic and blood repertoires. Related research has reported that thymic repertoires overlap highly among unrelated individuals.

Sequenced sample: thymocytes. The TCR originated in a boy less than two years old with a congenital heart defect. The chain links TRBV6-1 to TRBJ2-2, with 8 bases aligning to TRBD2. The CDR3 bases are TGTGCCAGCGCCGGACTAGCCGAGAACACCGGGGAGCTGTTTTTT. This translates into CASAGLAENTGELFF.